The clone carrying this T cell receptor beta chain was detected ten times or more. From germline, CDR1 is KGHDR and CDR2 SFDVKD. This CDR3 region has 13 residues. The germline V and J ends were trimmed by 4 bases and 8 bases, with 11 bases remaining between them. The sample originates from a study of T-cell reconstitution after alpha-beta-depleted transplantation in children. Unique molecular identifiers were built into the TCRbeta library. TCRdb reprocessed the PCR reads via MiXCR and lists one record per CDR3 protein. This sample has some 290,000 distinct CDR3 sequences, with more than 9% found just once.

Sequenced material: PBMCs from the stem cell graft donor, taken from the stem cell graft. The sequence was obtained from a human donor who donated a stem cell graft to a child with SCID. This chain uses TRBV24-1 with TRBJ2-1; no firm D call. The CDR3 sequence: CATSDSQLDEQFF. Here the CDR3 DNA reads TGTGCCACCAGTGACTCTCAACTCGATGAGCAGTTCTTC.